This T cell receptor beta chain came from a study of post-analysis software for immune sequencing data. Study summary: The disease courses spanned relapsing-remitting, secondary progressive and progressive-relapsing forms of multiple sclerosis. Study conclusions and caveats: TRBV5-6, TRBV5-1 and TRBV20-1 were among four to six TRBV segments more frequent in patients than controls.

Unique molecular identifiers were built into the TCR beta cDNA libraries. TCRdb fed the PCR reads into MiXCR, producing one record per CDR3 protein. The sample includes 740,000 or so distinct CDR3 sequences, around 50% of them seen just once. Losses at the gene ends were 6 bases for V and 2 bases for J; bases not matched to a gene: 9. The length of the CDR3 is 15 residues. In germline, CDR1 is DFQATT, CDR2 SNEGSKA (reference sequence). This clonotype has just a few counts. Antigen: not known. Sequenced material: blood. The clonotype originates from a girl aged 5-17 years with multiple sclerosis. The V and J genes are TRBV20-1 and TRBJ1-5; TRBD1 agrees at 8 bases. The CDR3 sequence: CSAGRQGNRNQPQHF. For the CDR3, the DNA is TGCAGTGCGGGGAGACAGGGGAATCGCAATCAGCCCCAGCATTTT.